This TCR beta chain appears in the sequencing data of a study of T cells after posttransplantation cyclophosphamide. Findings of the study overall: Skin or GI-infiltrating T cells shared few TRB sequences with blood.

V shed 5 bases and J shed 18 bases, with 14 bases lying between them. In germline, CDR1 is MNHEY, CDR2 SVGAGI. The CDR3 is made up of 11 amino acids. Concerning this clone itself: The antigen remains undetermined.

The table came from immunoSEQ multiplex PCR; TCRdb's copy has only in-frame clones and leaves some out. Of about 8,000 clones listed, more than 85% are singletons. The material sequenced was CD4+ T cells sorted from blood. This receptor was taken from a woman in her forties or fifties in good health and a related stem cell transplant donor. J is TRBJ1-6 and V is TRBV6-5; the D is unclear. The CDR3 loop is CASSEWEQHHF. CDR3 bases: TGTGCCAGCAGTGAATGGGAGCAACACCACTTT.